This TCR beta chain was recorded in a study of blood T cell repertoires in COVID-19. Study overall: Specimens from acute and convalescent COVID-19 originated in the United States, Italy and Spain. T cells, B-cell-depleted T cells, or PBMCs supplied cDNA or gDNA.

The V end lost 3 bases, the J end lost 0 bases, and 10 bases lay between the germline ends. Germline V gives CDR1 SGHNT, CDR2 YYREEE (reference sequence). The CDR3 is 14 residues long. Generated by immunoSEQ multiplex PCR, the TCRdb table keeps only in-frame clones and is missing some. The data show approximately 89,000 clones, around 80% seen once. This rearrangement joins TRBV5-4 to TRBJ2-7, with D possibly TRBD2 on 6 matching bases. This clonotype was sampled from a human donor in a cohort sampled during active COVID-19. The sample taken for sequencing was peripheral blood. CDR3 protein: CASSSTGSSYEQYF. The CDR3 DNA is TGTGCCAGCAGCTCCACCGGGAGCTCCTACGAGCAGTACTTC.